A single sample is the source of the 28 T cell receptor beta chains below, sequenced in a study of cytomegalovirus exposure and HLA in healthy donors. The PCR employed 60 Vbeta primers together with 13 Jbeta primers. Here immunoSEQ multiplex PCR was the method, and the copy in TCRdb shows in-frame clones only, minus some. The data show about 170,000 clones, roughly 84% seen once. The specimen was PBMCs. The receptor source for this set is a male donor in good health and CMV-seronegative.

This rearrangement joins TRBV18 to TRBJ1-2; 8 bases fit TRBD1. Germline V gene sequence: CDR1 KGHSH, CDR2 LQKENI. This CDR3 contains 13 residues. The V gene end was trimmed by 3 bases and the J gene end by 3 bases; junction bases not matched to a gene: 0. The CDR3 loop reads CASSPGQDYGYTF. The CDR3 DNA reads TGTGCCAGCTCACCGGGACAGGACTATGGCTACACCTTC.

V usage is TRBV7-9 and J usage is TRBJ2-2; TRBD2 might be the D (5 bases). The germline CDR1 and CDR2 sequences are SEHNR and FQNEAQ (reference sequence). Trimming removed 3 bases at V and 3 bases at J, with 8 bases between. The CDR3 has 14 residues. The CDR3 region is CASSLERYTGELFF. For the CDR3, the DNA is TGTGCCAGCAGCTTGGAGCGGTACACCGGGGAGCTGTTTTTT.

Points on this clone: One end of the junction does not line up with germline, which may come from a read error. The gene calls are TRBV7-9 and TRBJ1-2; D call uncertain. This CDR3 has 15 amino acids. Germline CDR1 SEHNR, CDR2 FQNEAQ (reference sequence). CDR3 DNA sequence: TGTTCCAGCAGCTTAGCAGGTCTGAGGGAGGATGGCTACACCTTC. Residues: CSSSLAGLREDGYTF.

The CDR3 coding sequence is TGTGCCAGCAGCCCCCGGGGTAGTCAGACCTACGAGCAGTACTTC. It yields the protein CASSPRGSQTYEQYF. This chain joins TRBV7-9 and TRBJ2-7; D might be TRBD2 (5 bases). Trimming took off 5 bases at V and 2 bases at J, with 16 bases between the two ends. The germline CDR1 and CDR2 sequences are SEHNR and FQNEAQ (reference sequence). This CDR3 has 15 residues. The full variable domain, its missing parts supplied by reference TRBV7-9 and TRBJ2-7, is DTGVSQNPRHKITKRGQNVTFRCDPISEHNRLYWYRQTLGQGPEFLTYFQNEAQLEKSRLLSDRFSAERPKGSFSTLEIQRTEQGDSAMYLCASSPRGSQTYEQYFGPGTRLTVT.

This chain links TRBV10-2 with TRBJ2-5; 8 positions agree with TRBD1. Judging by the DNA end, TRBJ2-7 fits better; the J call may be wrong. The CDR3 length is 13 residues. Germline CDR1 and CDR2: WSHSY and SAAADI. The CDR3 coding sequence is TGCGCCAGCACAGGACAGGGTTCCTACGAGCAGTACTTC. This translates into CASTGQGSYEQYF.

The chain has TRBV9 and TRBJ2-3; no definite D call. The CDR3 runs 16 residues. Between the trimmed V and J ends, which lost 4 bases and 0 bases, there was a span of 15 bases. Germline assignment: CDR1 SGDLS and CDR2 YYNGEE. DNA for the CDR3: TGTGCCAGCAGCCGTGACTCCCTGGGTAGCACAGATACGCAGTATTTT. As protein: CASSRDSLGSTDTQYF.

This clone was recorded a few times. This CDR3 is CASSTLAGGYFEQFF. CDR3 sequence (DNA): TGCGCCAGCTCGACGCTAGCGGGGGGTTACTTTGAGCAGTTCTTC. The rearrangement links TRBV10-2 to TRBJ2-1; TRBD2 aligns across 11 bases. V lost 8 bases to trimming and J lost 9 bases; unmatched junction nucleotides: 12. This CDR3 region has 15 residues. CDR1 and CDR2 from the germline V gene are WSHSY and SAAADI.

V is TRBV30 and J is TRBJ1-1; D unresolved. The V end was cut by 2 bases, the J end by 1 base, with 8 bases between. CDR3 length: 13 residues. CDR1 and CDR2 from the germline V gene are GTSNPN and SVGIG (reference sequence). CDR3 region: CAWSRRGNTEAFF. The CDR3, as DNA: TGTGCCTGGAGTCGGAGAGGGAACACTGAAGCTTTCTTT.

The rearrangement joins TRBV7-6 to TRBJ2-7; TRBD2 aligns across 9 bases. The CDR3 is 17 amino acids. The junction had 11 bases not matched to a gene; V was cut back by 2 bases and J by 3 bases. Per germline, CDR1 SGHVS and CDR2 FNYEAQ. For the CDR3, the DNA is TGTGCCAGCAGCTTAAATAGTCGGTCAGCGGGGGGCTACGAGCAGTACTTC. Amino acid sequence: CASSLNSRSAGGYEQYF.

The genes are TRBV7-9 and TRBJ1-2, with 7 bases lining up with TRBD1. The CDR3 runs to 17 residues. The germline V gene has CDR1 SEHNR and CDR2 FQNEAQ (reference sequence). J lost 4 bases, V lost 5 bases, and 16 bases had no gene match. CDR3 in DNA: TGTGCCAGCAGCCCTGGACAGGAGGCTATGGGATTCTATGGCTACACCTTC. This sequence encodes CASSPGQEAMGFYGYTF.

The chain is built from TRBV6-4 and TRBJ2-2; 8 positions match TRBD2. The junction had 2 bases not matched to a gene; V was cut back by 6 bases and J by 5 bases. Germline lookup yields CDR1 MRHNA and CDR2 SNTAGT. The CDR3 runs 13 residues. This chain's CDR3 is CASSRGGTGELFF. The CDR3 DNA sequence: TGTGCCAGCAGCCGCGGGGGGACCGGGGAGCTGTTTTTT.

In the case of this clone: Other DNA variants within this sample encode the same CDR3. The chain is built from TRBV6-5 and TRBJ1-1, with D maybe TRBD1 (6 bases). CDR3 length: 12 residues. Per the germline V gene, CDR1 is MNHEY and CDR2 is SVGAGI. Trimming removed 7 bases at V and 4 bases at J, with 10 bases between. As DNA, the CDR3 is TGTGCCAGCACCCAAGGGGGCACTGAAGCTTTCTTT. Residues: CASTQGGTEAFF.

This clone appeared once. V and J are TRBV7-9 and TRBJ1-1; the match to TRBD1 covers 9 bases. Germline assignment: CDR1 SEHNR and CDR2 FQNEAQ (reference sequence). Trimming at V came to 3 bases and at J to 0 bases, leaving 5 bases not matched to a gene. The length of the CDR3 is 16 residues. The DNA for the CDR3 is TGTGCCAGCAGCTTGGGACAGGGCAGTGTGAACACTGAAGCTTTCTTT. Translating it yields CASSLGQGSVNTEAFF.

The V and J genes are TRBV19 and TRBJ2-7, with a tentative D call TRBD1 (6 bases). Germline V gives CDR1 LNHDA, CDR2 SQIVND (reference sequence). The CDR3 spans 14 residues. Deletions cut 8 bases from V and 3 bases from J, with 17 bases between. In DNA, the CDR3 is TGTGCCAGTTCCAGGACAGTGACGGGCTACGAGCAGTACTTC. This gives the protein CASSRTVTGYEQYF. Full variable domain (remainder filled in from reference TRBV19 and TRBJ2-7): DGGITQSPKYLFRKEGQNVTLSCEQNLNHDAMYWYRQDPGQGLRLIYYSQIVNDFQKGDIAEGYSVSREKKESFPLTVTSAQKNPTAFYLCASSRTVTGYEQYFGPGTRLTVT.

The genes are TRBV27 and TRBJ2-2; 9 nucleotides match TRBD1. V gave up 5 bases and J gave up 3 bases; unmatched junction bases: 10. Germline V gene lookup returns CDR1 MNHEY and CDR2 SMNVEV (reference sequence). The CDR3 loop spans 17 amino acids. The CDR3 DNA reads TGTGCCAGCAGTCAACAAGGACAGGGGATCGACACCGGGGAGCTGTTTTTT. It translates to CASSQQGQGIDTGELFF.

The rearrangement links TRBV6-5 to TRBJ2-5; TRBD2 matches at 11 bases. Germline loops: CDR1 MNHEY, CDR2 SVGAGI. V trimming: 6 bases; J trimming: 5 bases; junction bases outside the gene matches: 8. This CDR3 comprises 15 residues. The CDR3 protein is CASRRLAGLRETQYF. The DNA for the CDR3 is TGTGCCAGCAGGCGACTAGCGGGGCTAAGGGAGACCCAGTACTTC.

The chain has TRBV18 and TRBJ2-5, with 8 nucleotides matching TRBD1. The CDR3 contains 15 residues. V shed 3 bases and J 5 bases; nucleotides not matched to a gene: 8. CDR1 is KGHSH and CDR2 is LQKENI in the germline V gene. CDR3 nucleotides: TGTGCCAGCTCACCCCCGGACAGGGCTTGGGAGACCCAGTACTTC. Protein: CASSPPDRAWETQYF.

The chain carries TRBV27 and TRBJ2-1; 12 bases fit TRBD1. Germline lookup yields CDR1 MNHEY and CDR2 SMNVEV (reference sequence). The CDR3 contains 17 residues. Trimming cost V 3 bases and J 8 bases; bases outside gene matches: 11. Written as DNA, the CDR3 is TGTGCCAGCAGTTTCTCTGAACTCGGGACAGGGGGCTATGAGCAGTTCTTC. Translating gives CASSFSELGTGGYEQFF.

The chain recombines TRBV7-8 with TRBJ2-3, with a tentative D call TRBD2 (5 bases). Trimming shortened V by 5 bases and J by 5 bases, and 17 bases separated the two germline ends. CDR1 SGHVS and CDR2 FQNEAQ come from the germline V gene. This CDR3 region has 15 residues. The CDR3 DNA sequence: TGTGCCAGCAGCCCCCGCCGGGGTTCTGGAGATACGCAGTATTTT. It yields the protein CASSPRRGSGDTQYF.

The chain carries TRBV5-1 and TRBJ2-1; the D gene is possibly TRBD2 (7 bases). The V gene's germline CDR1 is SGHRS and CDR2 YFSETQ. Trimming cost V 1 base and J 2 bases, with 28 bases left between them. The CDR3 has 21 residues. The CDR3 nucleotides are TGCGCCAGCAGCTTGTCCTCCTTTTTGTTGGGGGGGGCCCGGACCTACAATGAGCAGTTCTTC. It is translated as CASSLSSFLLGGARTYNEQFF. Supplemented by reference TRBV5-1 and TRBJ2-1, the full variable domain reads KAGVTQTPRYLIKTRGQQVTLSCSPISGHRSVSWYQQTPGQGLQFLFEYFSETQRNKGNFPGRFSGRQFSNSRSEMNVSTLELGDSALYLCASSLSSFLLGGARTYNEQFFGPGTRLTVL.

The chain recombines TRBV29-1 with TRBJ2-5; D ambiguous. Trimming took 7 bases from V and 4 from J, leaving 10 bases between them. Germline CDR1 SQVTM, CDR2 ANQGSEA. The length of the CDR3 is 11 residues. The CDR3 bases are TGCAGCGGCTCTATCTCAGAGACCCAGTACTTC. Translation: CSGSISETQYF.

This rearrangement joins TRBV11-2 to TRBJ2-7; TRBD1 agrees at 8 bases. After removal of 9 bases from V and 2 bases from J, the junction contained 3 bases not matched to a gene. The germline gives CDR1 SGHAT, CDR2 FQNNGV. This CDR3 region has 12 residues. The CDR3 DNA is TGTGCCAGTAGACAGGGGCCCTACGAGCAGTACTTC. Residues: CASRQGPYEQYF.

The DNA of the CDR3 is TGCGCCAGCAGACCCCAGCCTGACACGACCGGGGAGCTGTTTTTT. Protein sequence: CASRPQPDTTGELFF. The chain joins TRBV5-1 to TRBJ2-2; D gene ambiguous. CDR1 is SGHRS, CDR2 YFSETQ, per germline. With 5 bases removed from V and 5 bases from J, the gap between germline ends came to 16 bases. This CDR3 is 15 amino acids long. Complete variable domain (other parts from reference TRBV5-1 and TRBJ2-2): KAGVTQTPRYLIKTRGQQVTLSCSPISGHRSVSWYQQTPGQGLQFLFEYFSETQRNKGNFPGRFSGRQFSNSRSEMNVSTLELGDSALYLCASRPQPDTTGELFFGEGSRLTVL.

This clone was picked up a small number of times. The chain joins TRBV11-1 to TRBJ1-1; tentatively, D is TRBD1 (5 bases). Deletions cut 5 bases from V and 5 bases from J, with 12 bases between. The CDR3 extends over 13 amino acids. Germline V gene sequence: CDR1 SGHAT, CDR2 FQDESV (reference sequence). Here the CDR3 reads CASSIRAWTEAFF. The CDR3 DNA follows: TGTGCCAGCAGCATCAGGGCGTGGACTGAAGCTTTCTTT.

CDR3 in amino acids: CASSPDRGGGSGNTIYF. Here the CDR3 DNA reads TGTGCCAGCAGTCCGGACAGGGGAGGAGGCTCTGGAAACACCATATATTTT. The chain carries TRBV7-8 and TRBJ1-3; 9 bases are a match to TRBD1. The junction had 9 bases not matched to a gene; V was cut back by 6 bases and J by 0 bases. This CDR3 is built from 17 residues. Germline CDR1 SGHVS, CDR2 FQNEAQ.

The CDR3 DNA reads as TGTGCCAGCAGCCAAGTAGGGACAGCGAGCTCTGGGGCCAACGTCCTGACTTTC. Translated, it gives CASSQVGTASSGANVLTF. J is TRBJ2-6 and V is TRBV4-2, with TRBD1 matching over 7 bases. The ends lost 1 base at V and 0 bases at J; junction bases unmatched: 6. The CDR3 loop spans 18 amino acids. Germline assignment: CDR1 LGHNA and CDR2 YNFKEQ.

This chain uses TRBV11-2 with TRBJ2-7; 8 bases fit TRBD1. This CDR3 is built from 11 residues. In germline, CDR1 is SGHAT, CDR2 FQNNGV. V lost 5 bases to trimming and J lost 9 bases; unmatched junction nucleotides: 3. This CDR3 is CASSTDRGQYF. CDR3 in DNA: TGTGCCAGCAGCACAGACAGGGGGCAGTACTTC.

This chain uses TRBV6-6 with TRBJ1-4, with unresolved D. Trimming pared 6 bases from V and 8 bases from J, leaving 7 bases between. Germline V CDR1 and CDR2: MNHNY, SVGAGI (reference sequence). This CDR3 spans 11 amino acids. In DNA form, the CDR3 reads TGTGCCAGCAGATCACAGGAAAAACTGTTTTTT. Its protein product is CASRSQEKLFF.